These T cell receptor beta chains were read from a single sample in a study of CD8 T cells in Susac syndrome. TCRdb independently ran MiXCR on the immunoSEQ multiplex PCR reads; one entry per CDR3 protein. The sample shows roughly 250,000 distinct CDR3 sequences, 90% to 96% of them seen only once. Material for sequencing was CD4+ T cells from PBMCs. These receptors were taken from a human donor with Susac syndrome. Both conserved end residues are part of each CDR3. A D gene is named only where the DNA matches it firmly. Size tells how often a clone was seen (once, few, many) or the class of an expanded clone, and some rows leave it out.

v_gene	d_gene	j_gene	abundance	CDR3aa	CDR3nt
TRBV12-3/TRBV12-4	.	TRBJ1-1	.	CASSPEGAEAFF	TGTGCCAGCAGCCCAGAGGGGGCTGAAGCTTTCTTT
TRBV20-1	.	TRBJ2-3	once	CSARGLGGAGTDTQYF	TGCAGTGCTAGAGGACTCGGGGGCGCGGGCACAGATACGCAGTATTTT
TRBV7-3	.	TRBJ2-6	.	CASSLTSSGFSGANVLTF	TGTGCCAGCAGCTTAACTAGCAGTGGTTTCAGTGGGGCCAACGTCCTGACTTTC
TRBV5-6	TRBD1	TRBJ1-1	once	CASSLGAGTGNTEAFF	TGTGCCAGCAGCTTGGGTGCCGGGACAGGGAACACTGAAGCTTTCTTT
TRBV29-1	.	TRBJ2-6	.	CSVEGSGANVLTF	TGCAGCGTTGAAGGGTCTGGGGCCAACGTCCTGACTTTC
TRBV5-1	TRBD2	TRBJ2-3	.	CASSSWASGSGEDTQYF	TGCGCCAGCAGCTCATGGGCCAGCGGGAGTGGGGAAGATACGCAGTATTTT
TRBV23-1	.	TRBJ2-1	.	CASSYYRTYNEQFF	TGCGCCAGCAGTTATTACAGAACCTACAATGAGCAGTTCTTC
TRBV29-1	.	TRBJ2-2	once	CSVVRDAGAGELFF	TGCAGCGTTGTAAGGGACGCAGGGGCCGGGGAGCTGTTTTTT
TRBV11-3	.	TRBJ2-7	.	CASSLGRHYEQYF	TGTGCCAGCAGCTTAGGACGGCACTACGAGCAGTACTTC
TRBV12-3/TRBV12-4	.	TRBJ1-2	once	CASSLIRQGGYGYTF	TGTGCCAGCAGTTTAATAAGGCAGGGAGGCTATGGCTACACCTTC
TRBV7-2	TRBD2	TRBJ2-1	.	CASTMTSGSYNEQFF	TGTGCCAGCACCATGACTAGCGGATCCTACAATGAGCAGTTCTTC
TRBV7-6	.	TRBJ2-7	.	CASSSPTETYEQYF	TGTGCCAGCAGCTCGCCAACAGAGACCTACGAGCAGTACTTC
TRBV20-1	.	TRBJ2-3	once	CSAAGMGGPTDTQYF	TGCAGTGCTGCAGGGATGGGGGGCCCCACAGATACGCAGTATTTT
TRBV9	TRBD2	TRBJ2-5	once	CASSARTSGIGTQYF	TGTGCCAGCAGCGCCCGGACTAGCGGGATTGGGACCCAGTACTTC
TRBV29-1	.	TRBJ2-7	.	CSVFRGYEQYF	TGCAGCGTTTTCAGGGGCTACGAGCAGTACTTC
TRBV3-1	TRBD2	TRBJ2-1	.	CASSQAAGADNEQFF	TGTGCCAGCAGCCAAGCAGCGGGAGCCGACAATGAGCAGTTCTTC
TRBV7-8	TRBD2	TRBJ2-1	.	CASSSRRAGATSGQFF	TGTGCCAGCAGCTCCCGAAGGGCGGGAGCCACAAGTGGGCAGTTCTTC
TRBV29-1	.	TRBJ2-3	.	CSVVVQGYTQYF	TGCAGCGTTGTTGTACAGGGTTATACGCAGTATTTT
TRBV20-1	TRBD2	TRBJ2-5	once	CSARSLAGPGETQYF	TGCAGTGCTAGATCACTAGCGGGTCCGGGGGAGACCCAGTACTTC
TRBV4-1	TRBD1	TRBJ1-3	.	CASSQGTGLLVSGNTIYF	TGCGCCAGCAGCCAGGGGACAGGCCTCCTCGTCTCTGGAAACACCATATATTTT
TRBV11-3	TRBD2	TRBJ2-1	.	CASSSHGRASFF	TGTGCCAGCAGCTCCCACGGGAGGGCCTCCTTCTTC
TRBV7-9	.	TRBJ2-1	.	CASSLVWDEQFF	TGTGCCAGCAGCTTAGTATGGGATGAGCAGTTCTTC
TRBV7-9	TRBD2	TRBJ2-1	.	CASSLWREFRHNEQFF	TGTGCCAGCAGCTTATGGCGGGAGTTTCGACACAATGAGCAGTTCTTC
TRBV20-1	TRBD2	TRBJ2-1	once	CSASQGSGSYNEQFF	TGCAGTGCTAGTCAGGGTAGCGGGAGCTACAATGAGCAGTTCTTC
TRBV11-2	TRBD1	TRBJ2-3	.	CASCRDRGQDTQYF	TGTGCCAGCTGCCGGGACAGGGGGCAAGATACGCAGTATTTT
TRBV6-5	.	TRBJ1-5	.	CASSYSYNQPQHF	TGTGCCAGCAGTTACAGTTACAATCAGCCCCAGCATTTT
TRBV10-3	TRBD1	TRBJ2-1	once	CAISGQGADEQFF	TGTGCCATCAGTGGGCAGGGGGCCGATGAGCAGTTCTTC
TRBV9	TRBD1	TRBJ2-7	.	CASSALGTGVYEQYF	TGTGCCAGCAGTGCCCTCGGGACAGGGGTTTACGAGCAGTACTTC
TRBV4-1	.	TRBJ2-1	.	CASSLLGGEKGGNEQFF	TGCGCCAGCAGCCTCCTCGGGGGAGAGAAAGGGGGCAATGAGCAGTTCTTC
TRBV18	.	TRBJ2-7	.	CASSRGAGPFYEQYF	TGTGCCAGCTCACGGGGCGCGGGACCATTCTACGAGCAGTACTTC
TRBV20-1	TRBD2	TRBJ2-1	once	CSASSGREGAQFF	TGCAGTGCTAGCTCGGGGCGGGAGGGCGCACAGTTCTTC
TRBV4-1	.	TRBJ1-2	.	CASRAAATTTGYTF	TGCGCCAGCCGGGCGGCCGCAACCACCACCGGCTACACCTTC
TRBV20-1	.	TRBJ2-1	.	CSARDPNNEQFF	TGCAGTGCTAGAGATCCGAACAATGAGCAGTTCTTC
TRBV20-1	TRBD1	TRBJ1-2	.	CSAIDRGRGVYGYTF	TGCAGTGCTATTGACAGGGGGCGGGGTGTCTATGGCTACACCTTC
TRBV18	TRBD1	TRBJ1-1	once	CASSPRQGVGGEAFF	TGTGCCAGCTCACCCCGACAGGGGGTGGGTGGTGAAGCTTTCTTT
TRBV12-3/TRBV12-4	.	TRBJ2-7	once	CASSSHSDEQYF	TGTGCCAGCAGTTCCCACAGCGACGAGCAGTACTTC
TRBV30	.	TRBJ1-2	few	CAWSQGYGYTF	TGTGCCTGGAGCCAGGGCTATGGCTACACCTTC
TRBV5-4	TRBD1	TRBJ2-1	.	CASSWDRGGDEQFF	TGTGCCAGCAGCTGGGACAGGGGAGGCGATGAGCAGTTCTTC
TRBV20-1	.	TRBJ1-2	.	CSARLEPNYGYTF	TGCAGTGCTAGGTTAGAACCTAACTATGGCTACACCTTC
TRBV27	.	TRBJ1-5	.	CASSPHPTYQPQHF	TGTGCCAGCAGTCCGCACCCGACCTATCAGCCCCAGCATTTT
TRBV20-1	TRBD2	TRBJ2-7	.	CSAVTSGYYEQYF	TGCAGTGCTGTTACTAGCGGATACTACGAGCAGTACTTC
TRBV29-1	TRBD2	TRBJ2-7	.	CSVEIPGGGTYEQYF	TGCAGCGTTGAGATCCCTGGCGGGGGGACCTACGAGCAGTACTTC
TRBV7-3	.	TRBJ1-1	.	CASSPIGGLVGTEAFF	TGTGCCAGCAGCCCTATAGGAGGGTTGGTGGGAACTGAAGCTTTCTTT
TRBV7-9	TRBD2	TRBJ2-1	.	CASSLAHSSGRALFNEQFF	TGTGCCAGCAGCTTAGCCCATTCTAGCGGGAGGGCCCTCTTTAATGAGCAGTTCTTC
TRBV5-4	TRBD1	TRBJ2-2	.	CASSTPGQGADGELFF	TGTGCCAGCAGCACCCCGGGACAGGGGGCCGACGGGGAGCTGTTTTTT
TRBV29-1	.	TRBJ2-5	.	CSVGPAQGVAQYF	TGCAGCGTTGGGCCGGCACAGGGAGTGGCCCAGTACTTC
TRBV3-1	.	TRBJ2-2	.	CASSQGTANTGELFF	TGTGCCAGCAGCCAAGGTACGGCGAACACCGGGGAGCTGTTTTTT
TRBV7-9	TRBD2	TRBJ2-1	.	CASSPYRLAGSYNEQFF	TGTGCCAGCAGCCCGTACCGACTAGCGGGCTCCTACAATGAGCAGTTCTTC
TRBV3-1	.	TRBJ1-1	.	CASSQGIMPEAFF	TGTGCCAGCAGCCAAGGCATTATGCCTGAAGCTTTCTTT
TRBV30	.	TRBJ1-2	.	CAWNQWGKSYGYTF	TGTGCCTGGAACCAGTGGGGAAAATCCTATGGCTACACCTTC
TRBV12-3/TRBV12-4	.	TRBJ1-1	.	CASRNRLDTEAFF	TGTGCCAGCAGGAACAGGCTGGACACTGAAGCTTTCTTT
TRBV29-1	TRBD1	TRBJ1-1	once	CSVDQGAANTEAFF	TGCAGCGTTGATCAGGGGGCTGCGAACACTGAAGCTTTCTTT
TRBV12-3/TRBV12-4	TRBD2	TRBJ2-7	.	CASRVAGGSDEQYF	TGTGCCAGCAGGGTAGCGGGGGGCTCGGACGAGCAGTACTTC
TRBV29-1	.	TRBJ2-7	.	CSVVDFSSYEQYF	TGCAGCGTTGTAGATTTTAGCTCCTACGAGCAGTACTTC
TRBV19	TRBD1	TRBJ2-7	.	CASSIRDRAGEQYF	TGTGCCAGTAGTATACGGGACAGGGCAGGCGAGCAGTACTTC
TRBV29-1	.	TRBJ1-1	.	CSVERGGTEAFF	TGCAGCGTTGAACGGGGTGGGACTGAAGCTTTCTTT
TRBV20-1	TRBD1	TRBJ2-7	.	CSARRDRGPEQYF	TGCAGTGCTAGAAGGGACAGGGGCCCCGAGCAGTACTTC
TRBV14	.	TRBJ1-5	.	CASSQGGLGNQPQHF	TGTGCCAGCAGCCAAGGGGGGCTAGGCAATCAGCCCCAGCATTTT
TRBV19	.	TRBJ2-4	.	CARSYRVGAKNIQYF	TGTGCCAGAAGTTACAGAGTTGGAGCCAAAAACATTCAGTACTTC
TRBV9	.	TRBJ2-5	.	CASSVAPRPGETQYF	TGTGCCAGCAGCGTAGCTCCTCGGCCGGGGGAGACCCAGTACTTC